This T cell receptor (beta chain) is from a study of molecular identifiers for immune sequencing clone quantification. At least ten counts were recorded for this clonotype. TCRdb processed the PCR reads anew with MiXCR; each CDR3 protein has one entry. The table shows tens of thousands of distinct CDR3 sequences, with about 18% occurring only once. This CDR3 spans 13 amino acids. The V end lost 4 bases, the J end lost 3 bases, and 10 bases lay between the germline ends. The V gene's germline CDR1 is SEHNR and CDR2 FQNEAQ (reference sequence). The TCR comes from a human donor in good health. Some libraries in this study had Jurkat cell RNA spiked in. The chain uses TRBV7-9 and TRBJ2-7; D gene uncertain. Sample: naive CD8+ T cells from blood, with Jurkat cell RNA spiked in. Specified subset: FACS-sorted CD8+CD4-CCR7+CD45RA+ naive T cells. CDR3: CASSSVVSYEQYF. As DNA, the CDR3 is TGTGCCAGCAGCTCCGTCGTCAGCTACGAGCAGTACTTC.